A selection of T cell receptor beta chains follows, all from one sample in a study of T cell clusters in autoimmune cytopenias. TCRdb reprocessed the multiplex PCR reads, with one entry per CDR3 protein and no DNA. This sample's clone table lists fewer than 7,500 distinct CDR3 sequences. Another study also made use of these data, one on T cell repertoires in aging, cancer and after chemotherapy.

The sample taken for sequencing was peripheral blood. These receptor sequences come from a human donor in good health. Both conserved end residues are part of each CDR3. A clone size is listed for some rows: how often the clone was seen (once, few, many), or a class if it is expanded.

CDR3 length: 14
J gene: TRBJ1-4
V gene: TRBV29-1
clone size: medium-sized
CDR3 protein: CSVARTTTNEKLFF

CDR3 length: 18
J gene: TRBJ1-1
V gene: TRBV27
clone size: NA
CDR3 protein: CASSLPAGDYSMNTEAFF

CDR3 length: 14
J gene: TRBJ1-4
V gene: TRBV19
clone size: medium-sized
CDR3 protein: CAGKTGSTNEKLFF

CDR3 length: 16
J gene: TRBJ1-1
V gene: TRBV13
clone size: NA
CDR3 protein: CASSQPPQGFHTEAFF

CDR3 length: 15
J gene: TRBJ2-3
V gene: TRBV6-1
clone size: NA
CDR3 protein: CASSGIGSATDTQYF

CDR3 length: 16
J gene: TRBJ2-4
V gene: TRBV6-6
clone size: NA
CDR3 protein: CASSYAGPLAKNIQYF

CDR3 length: 17
J gene: TRBJ2-3
V gene: TRBV19
clone size: NA
CDR3 protein: CASSIQGGFGWTDTQYF

CDR3 length: 16
J gene: TRBJ2-7
V gene: TRBV6-5
clone size: NA
CDR3 protein: CASSYSLAGQAYEQYF

CDR3 length: 19
J gene: TRBJ2-1
V gene: TRBV6-6
clone size: NA
CDR3 protein: CASSYPESPTRESWNEQFF

CDR3 length: 15
J gene: TRBJ2-5
V gene: TRBV5-1
clone size: NA
CDR3 protein: CASSPGQGVKETQYF

CDR3 length: 14
J gene: TRBJ1-6
V gene: TRBV19
clone size: NA
CDR3 protein: CASMDRGYNSPLHF

CDR3 length: 16
J gene: TRBJ2-1
V gene: TRBV5-4
clone size: NA
CDR3 protein: CASSSPGQGQYNEQFF

CDR3 length: 13
J gene: TRBJ2-1
V gene: TRBV6-2/TRBV6-3
clone size: NA
CDR3 protein: CASAPGLAVGEFF

CDR3 length: 18
J gene: TRBJ2-3
V gene: TRBV29-1
clone size: NA
CDR3 protein: CSVEAAVPRGLIIDTQYF

CDR3 length: 15
J gene: TRBJ2-5
V gene: TRBV27
clone size: NA
CDR3 protein: CASSSAGPRGETQYF

CDR3 length: 14
J gene: TRBJ2-1
V gene: TRBV20-1
clone size: NA
CDR3 protein: CSATFPRDYNEQFF

CDR3 length: 13
J gene: TRBJ1-1
V gene: TRBV30
clone size: NA
CDR3 protein: CAWSTTGRNEAFF

CDR3 length: 15
J gene: TRBJ2-6
V gene: TRBV18
clone size: NA
CDR3 protein: CASSPYSSGANVLTF

CDR3 length: 13
J gene: TRBJ2-1
V gene: TRBV7-6
clone size: NA
CDR3 protein: CASRAWSYNEQFF

CDR3 length: 12
J gene: TRBJ1-1
V gene: TRBV29-1
clone size: NA
CDR3 protein: CSVGGGGTEAFF

CDR3 length: 15
J gene: TRBJ1-1
V gene: TRBV29-1
clone size: medium-sized
CDR3 protein: CSVGGGQGMNTEAFF

CDR3 length: 13
J gene: TRBJ2-3
V gene: TRBV27
clone size: NA
CDR3 protein: CASRTGAVDTQYF

CDR3 length: 16
J gene: TRBJ2-2
V gene: TRBV6-6
clone size: NA
CDR3 protein: CASSYLGGGQTGELFF

CDR3 length: 15
J gene: TRBJ2-1
V gene: TRBV19
clone size: medium-sized
CDR3 protein: CASSIGTSGKNEQFF